This TCR beta chain was captured in a study of CD8+ T cells in alopecia areata. Treatment in this sample: oral pan-JAK inhibitor, 5-10 mg twice daily. Sequencing relied on a cDNA template that was reverse transcribed from extracted RNA. Sequenced by immunoSEQ multiplex PCR; TCRdb stores in-frame clones only, minus some. There are roughly 180,000 clones in the sample; about half occur only once, and around a tenth lies in the top ten. Unmatched junction bases numbered 2, after V lost 4 bases and J lost 2 bases. CDR3 length: 13 residues. Looked up from germline, CDR1 is MGHRA and CDR2 is YSYEKL. The source of this sequence is a human donor with alopecia areata. The source was CD8+ T cells sorted from blood, collected between weeks 51 and 52, from a patient treated with tofacitinib. The V and J genes are TRBV4-1 and TRBJ2-7; 7 bases fit TRBD1. For the CDR3, the DNA is TGCGCCAGCAGCCTCGGGACAGCCTACGAGCAGTACTTC. Translation: CASSLGTAYEQYF.